One sample yielded the 11 T cell receptor beta chains listed below, sequenced in a study of patients and donors after allogeneic stem cell transplantation. MiXCR, run by TCRdb on the RT-PCR reads, gives a single entry per CDR3 protein. The table records about a million distinct CDR3 sequences, more than 15% of them present only once. Sequenced: blood, either unsorted or a sorted T cell fraction (not recorded which). The receptors come from a human donor who was either an allogeneic HSCT recipient or a stem cell or donor lymphocyte infusion donor (not recorded which). It is not recorded whose cells these are; they may come from a transplant donor.

The chain carries TRBV4-1 and TRBJ1-1; 8 bases are a match to TRBD1. The J segment lost 2 bases and the V segment lost 2 bases, leaving 7 bases of the junction unmatched. Germline V CDR1 and CDR2: MGHRA, YSYEKL. CDR3 length equals 16 residues. This CDR3 is CASSQPFRGPNTEAFF. The DNA for the CDR3 is TGCGCCAGCAGCCAACCCTTCAGGGGGCCAAACACTGAAGCTTTCTTT.

In this sample, this clonotype turned up a few times. The chain is built from TRBV2 and TRBJ2-7; D gene unclear. This CDR3 spans 12 amino acids. CDR1 is SNHLY, CDR2 FYNNEI, per germline. V was trimmed by 7 bases and J by 4 bases, leaving 11 bases between them. CDR3 sequence reads: CASTPTGYEQYF. CDR3 bases: TGTGCCAGCACCCCCACGGGTTACGAGCAGTACTTC.

This clonotype appeared a few times. V usage is TRBV6-5 and J usage is TRBJ2-5; a possible D gene is TRBD1 (6 bases). The length of the CDR3 is 18 residues. V was trimmed by 0 bases and J by 1 base, leaving 18 bases between them. CDR1 and CDR2 (germline): MNHEY, SVGAGI. The CDR3 nucleotides read TGTGCCAGCAGTTACTCTCCCCCCACAGGGACCATCCAAGAGACCCAGTACTTC. It translates to CASSYSPPTGTIQETQYF.

The rearrangement joins TRBV6-4 to TRBJ2-1, with 10 bases fitting TRBD2. The junction had 5 bases not matched to a gene; V was cut back by 2 bases and J by 7 bases. There are 15 residues in the CDR3. Germline CDR1 reads MRHNA; CDR2 reads SNTAGT. CDR3 bases: TGTGCCAGCAGTGACCAACTAGCGGGATTAAATGAGCAGTTCTTC. It codes for CASSDQLAGLNEQFF.

This chain connects TRBV7-9 to TRBJ1-1, with 7 bases that match TRBD1. V was pared by 5 bases and J by 5 bases, with 8 bases of the junction left unmatched. Per the germline V gene, CDR1 is SEHNR and CDR2 is FQNEAQ (reference sequence). The CDR3 runs 14 residues. CDR3 residues: CASSTGQVGTEAFF. The CDR3 nucleotides are TGTGCCAGCAGCACTGGACAGGTGGGAACTGAAGCTTTCTTT.

The V gene is TRBV20-1, the J gene TRBJ2-3; D ambiguous. Germline V gene lookup returns CDR1 DFQATT and CDR2 SNEGSKA (reference sequence). V was clipped by 3 bases and J by 2 bases, with 15 bases between them. This CDR3 has 15 residues. The CDR3 nucleotides read TGCAGTGCTAGCAACCTGGCGGCTCCCACAGATACGCAGTATTTT. Translation: CSASNLAAPTDTQYF.

V and J are TRBV7-9 and TRBJ1-6; TRBD1 might be the D (6 bases). The CDR3 spans 14 residues. Germline CDR1 reads SEHNR; CDR2 reads FQNEAQ (reference sequence). The ends were cut back, 5 bases at V and 8 bases at J, with 13 bases in the middle. Here the CDR3 DNA reads TGTGCCAGCAGCCAAGGGGGGGCACATTCACCCCTCCACTTT. This translates into CASSQGGAHSPLHF.

In its sample, this clonotype was seen a few times. The CDR3 coding sequence is TGTGCCAGCAGTCGATCCTCGGACAGCTACGAGCAGTACTTC. Encoded protein: CASSRSSDSYEQYF. The genes are TRBV12-3 or TRBV12-4 and TRBJ2-7, with D perhaps matching TRBD1 (6 bases). The ends were cut back, 5 bases at V and 3 bases at J, with 14 bases in the middle. The CDR3 has 14 residues.

The V gene is TRBV4-2, the J gene TRBJ2-4; a weak D match, TRBD2 (5 bases). With 0 bases removed from V and 5 bases from J, the gap between germline ends came to 11 bases. Germline values: CDR1 LGHNA, CDR2 YNFKEQ. CDR3 length: 15 residues. CDR3 region: CASSQDQRSQNIQYF. DNA for the CDR3: TGTGCCAGCAGCCAAGACCAGCGGTCCCAAAACATTCAGTACTTC.

This clonotype has more than one count but fewer than ten. The chain joins TRBV7-9 to TRBJ2-3; a possible D gene is TRBD2 (6 bases). This CDR3 has 14 amino acids. CDR1 is SEHNR, CDR2 FQNEAQ, per germline (reference sequence). Trimming cost V 10 bases and J 2 bases, with 16 bases left between them. CDR3: CANPGGDSTDTQYF. The CDR3, as DNA: TGTGCCAACCCAGGCGGGGACTCCACAGATACGCAGTATTTT. Drawing the rest from reference TRBV7-9 and TRBJ2-3, the complete variable domain is DTGVSQNPRHKITKRGQNVTFRCDPISEHNRLYWYRQTLGQGPEFLTYFQNEAQLEKSRLLSDRFSAERPKGSFSTLEIQRTEQGDSAMYLCANPGGDSTDTQYFGPGTRLTVL.

This clonotype occurred a few times. The chain couples TRBV12-3 or TRBV12-4 to TRBJ2-2, with D perhaps matching TRBD2 (5 bases). The length of the CDR3 is 13 residues. The V gene lost 8 bases and the J gene lost 2 bases, with 9 bases spanning the gap. The CDR3 here is CASPSGNTGELFF. CDR3 nucleotide sequence: TGTGCCAGCCCATCGGGAAACACCGGGGAGCTGTTTTTT.